This paragraph covers one T cell receptor beta chain sequence. Its antigen remains unidentified. No much larger clone exists at a distance of one base, and base qualities are not known. TCRbeta CDR3 regions were amplified from genomic DNA using the immunoSEQ Assay, a bias-controlled multiplex PCR. Turning to the authors' computational methods: Within the assay, amplification of reference gene primers was used to estimate how many nucleated cells each sample contained. To quantify the absolute abundance of each unique TCRbeta CDR3 rearrangement, sequence reads were collapsed and filtered. For each sample, productive Simpson clonality was calculated as the square root of Simpson's diversity index over productive rearrangements. TCRdb stores this immuneACCESS table with in-frame sequences only. Part of the clones is absent; in the studies checked, under half of the shortfall reflects unresolved V genes, and no reason is known for the rest. For V, J and clone size, that table is used; D and trimming come from the DNA. A total of approximately 60,000 clones appear in this sample, 70% to 90% of them only once. The ten largest make up 15% of the sample.

This sample is part of a study of blood T cell repertoires in COVID-19 (dated by TCRdb to 2019 to 2021). Broadly, across the study: Samples covering the acute and convalescent phases of COVID-19 were provided by collaborators in the United States, Italy and Spain. The material from the prospective study consisted of cDNA or gDNA derived from T cells, B-cell-depleted T cells, or PBMCs. Subjects who had been exposed to COVID-19, were actively infected with it, or had recovered from it provided the deeply sampled blood TCRbeta repertoires that made up the dataset. The repertoires were released in a freely available public database meant as a resource for research on the immune response to SARS-CoV-2. The samples were drawn from two sources: the first 160 participants of the ongoing ImmuneRACE study, and 1,200 or so subjects contributed by 6 global collaborators. A de-identified subject ID, COVID-19 status, age in years and sex were almost always included in the sample metadata. Where available, HLA class I and class II types were obtained from metadata supplied by the sample provider rather than from assay-based typing.

Collaborating institutions collected whole blood in K2EDTA tubes following their own protocols. Collaborator samples were shipped for TCRbeta analysis as frozen whole blood, isolated PBMCs, or DNA extracted from either sample type. Study-wide findings and limitations: Clinical and demographic metadata were provided uncurated, with the amount varying by source and participant.

The germline V gene (reference sequence) gives CDR1 as LNHDA and CDR2 as SQIVND. Germline trimming amounts to 1 base on V and 6 bases on J, with 10 as the count of junction bases outside the gene matches. Including cysteine and phenylalanine, the CDR3 has 17 amino acids. Only the CDR3 DNA is retained, 51 bases long and in frame from the first base. This TCR was recovered from an older man with acute or convalescent COVID-19. The chain employs TRBV19 and TRBJ2-5, and TRBD2 matches 11 of the central bases. Sequencing was done on a sample of peripheral blood. The CDR3 protein is CASSIAPPGTSGQTQYF. The DNA is TGTGCCAGTAGTATAGCCCCCCCCGGGACTAGCGGACAGACCCAGTACTTC.